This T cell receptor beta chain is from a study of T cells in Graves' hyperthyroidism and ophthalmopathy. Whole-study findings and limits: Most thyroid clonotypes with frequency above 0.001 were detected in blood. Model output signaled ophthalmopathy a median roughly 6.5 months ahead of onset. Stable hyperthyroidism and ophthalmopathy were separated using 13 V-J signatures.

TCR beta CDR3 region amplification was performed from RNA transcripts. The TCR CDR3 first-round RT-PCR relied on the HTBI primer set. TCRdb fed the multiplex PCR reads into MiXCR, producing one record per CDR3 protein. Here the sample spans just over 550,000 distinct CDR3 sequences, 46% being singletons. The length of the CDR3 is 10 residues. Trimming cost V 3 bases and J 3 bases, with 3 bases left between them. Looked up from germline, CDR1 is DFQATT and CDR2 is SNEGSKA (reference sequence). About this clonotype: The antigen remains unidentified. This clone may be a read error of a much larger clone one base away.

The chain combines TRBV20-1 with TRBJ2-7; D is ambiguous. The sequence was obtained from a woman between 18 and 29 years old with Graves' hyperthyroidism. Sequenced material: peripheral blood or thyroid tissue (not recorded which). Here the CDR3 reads CSARIYEQYF. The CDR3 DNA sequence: TGCAGTGCTAGGATCTACGAGCAGTACTTC.